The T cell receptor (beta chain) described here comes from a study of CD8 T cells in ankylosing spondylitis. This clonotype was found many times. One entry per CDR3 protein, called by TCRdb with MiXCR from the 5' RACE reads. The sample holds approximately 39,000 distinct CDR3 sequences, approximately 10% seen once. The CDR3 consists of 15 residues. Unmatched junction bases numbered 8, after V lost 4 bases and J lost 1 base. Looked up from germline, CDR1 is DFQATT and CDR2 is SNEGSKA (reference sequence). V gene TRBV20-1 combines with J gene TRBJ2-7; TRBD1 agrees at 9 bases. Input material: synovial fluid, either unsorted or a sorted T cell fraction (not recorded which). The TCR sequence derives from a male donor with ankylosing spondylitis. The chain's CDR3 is CSAKIRDRASYEQYF. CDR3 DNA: TGCAGTGCTAAAATCCGGGACAGGGCGTCCTACGAGCAGTACTTC.